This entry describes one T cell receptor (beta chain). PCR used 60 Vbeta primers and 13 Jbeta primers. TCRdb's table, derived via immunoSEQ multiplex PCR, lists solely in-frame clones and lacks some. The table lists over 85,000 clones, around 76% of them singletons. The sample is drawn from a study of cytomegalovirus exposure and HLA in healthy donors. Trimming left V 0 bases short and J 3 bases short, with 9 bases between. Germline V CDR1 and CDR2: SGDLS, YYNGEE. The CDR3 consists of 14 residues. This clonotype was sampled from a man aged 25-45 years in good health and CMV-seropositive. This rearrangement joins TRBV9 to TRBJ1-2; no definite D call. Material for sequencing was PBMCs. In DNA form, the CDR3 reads TGTGCCAGCAGCGTAGATGGAGGGTACTATGGCTACACCTTC. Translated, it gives CASSVDGGYYGYTF.